This T cell receptor beta chain was observed in a study of shared clonotypes between healthy human individuals (dated by TCRdb to about 2020). Regarding the complete study: A couple of women and a few men aged 18 to 49 years were included in the cohort. To increase sequencing depth and limit assay-specific biases, different laboratories used diverse techniques to prepare libraries and sequence TCR repertoires. To estimate repertoire size and how much clonotypes are shared between individuals, the study performed deep sequencing of blood TCR repertoires from a few healthy adults. Leukapheresis yielded between about 0.85 and 10 billion PBMCs per donor. Per donor, three plates each were used for CD4 naive and CD4 memory, two for CD8 naive, and one for CD8 memory. Study-level results and caveats: Incomplete sequencing was indicated by rarefaction of sorted-subset datasets, despite the large sequencing depth. Naive subsets generally had larger estimated clonotype richness than memory subsets did. Based on pairwise subsampling, the degree of clonotype sharing among donors was expected to be affected by sequencing depth. The small number of donors limited the genetic and exposure-history diversity represented. Sharing across a handful of donors was observed for 5% to 6.5% of naive CD4, 3% to 3.5% of naive CD8, about 2.5% of memory CD4, and about 0.4% of memory CD8 clonotypes. Sampling was restricted to blood, and TCR repertoires in tissue are likely to differ from TCR repertoires in blood. Compared with non-shared clonotypes, clonotypes shared by all four sorted-subset donors had higher generation probabilities.

Using the deep immunoSEQ assay, multiplex PCR amplified TCR CDR3 regions from genomic DNA. Genomic DNA extracted from each cell subset was distributed evenly over all wells of several immunoSEQ 96-well plates, and each plate served as one replicate. For sorted subsets, roughly 190 ng of genomic DNA, equivalent to 25,000 to 30,000 T cell genomes, went into each replicate PCR. Purified libraries were quantified with a Qubit 3.0 fluorometer, sized on a Bioanalyzer 2100, and re-quantified with the KAPA Library Quantification kit. Every immunoSEQ 96-well plate was sequenced on a separate single-read 150-cycle Illumina NextSeq 550 flow cell. In the original analysis: Because only junctional sequences without quality scores were contained in the immunoSEQ output, filtering matching that applied to full-length reads could not be performed. Sequences were annotated with PyIR, a Python wrapper for IgBLAST v1.9, using IMGT germline references to assign V/J genes and CDR3. Any read was removed if the V/J assignment was weak (E-value above 1e-6), the CDR3 was missing, or the read contained stop codons, out-of-frame junctions, or ambiguous translated residues. V3J clonotypes were defined by identical inferred V gene, J gene, and CDR3 amino acid sequence. Percentage overlap between repertoires was computed as shared unique clonotypes divided by the size of the smaller repertoire. Repertoire richness was assessed with RTK rarefaction, the Chao1 estimator, and Recon v2.1 estimates of unobserved clonotypes. Generation probabilities for all TCRbeta clonotypes obtained by the gDNA method from a handful of donors were computed using OLGA. Here the immuneACCESS table is served through TCRdb, limited to in-frame sequences with V and J called. Missing clones are a known gap in these copies; in checked studies unresolved V genes cover under half, and the rest lacks a known reason. The V and J calls and the clone size are those of that table, but D and trimming were determined from the DNA. The table for this sample lists roughly 2.1 million clones; roughly 91% of them were counted only once. In total, the top ten clones hold 1.5% to 2% of the sample.

Inclusive of the bounding cysteine and phenylalanine, the CDR3 is 16 residues long. Just the 48-base CDR3 DNA is kept, in frame starting at base 1. The CDR1 and CDR2 encoded by the germline V gene (reference sequence) are LNHNV and YYDKDF. Trimming at the junction amounts to 2 bases on V and 0 bases on J, and the germline ends lie 11 bases apart. A word on this clone: It lacks a known antigen. No quality values exist for individual bases; no much larger clone is one base distant.

CD8 naive samples were obtained by positive selection for CCR7 among CD45RO-negative cells, yielding a CD45RA+CCR7+ population from which TemRA cells were excluded. Healthy HIV-negative adults with no recently reported acute infections or vaccinations were included as donors. All donors were Caucasian adults living in Nashville, Tennessee, USA. Blood was collected by leukapheresis, and PBMCs were isolated by Ficoll-Histopaque density gradient centrifugation and then cryopreserved in liquid nitrogen vapor phase. Analytical flow cytometry was used to check the purity and quantity of every magnetically sorted T cell population. Each sorted fraction had its genomic DNA isolated and then quantified by UV absorbance on a Nanodrop 2000c.

The chain couples TRBV15 to TRBJ1-3, with TRBD1 tentatively as D gene (5 bases match). This receptor was taken from a man younger than 35 in good health. Some clones in this sample may be carry-over from other donors' samples. The specimen was naive CD8+ T cells from PBMCs. The cell subset or site label here, explained by the study, means: CD45RA+CCR7+. CDR3 protein: CATSRPGLLSGNTIYF. The sequenced DNA: TGTGCCACCAGCAGACCGGGACTACTCTCTGGAAACACCATATATTTT.